This T cell receptor (beta chain) was identified during a study of liver allograft versus peripheral blood T cells. Looking at the study overall: Intrahepatic T cell receptor repertoires from transplanted livers were compared against repertoires in recipients' peripheral blood. Study-level points and caveats: Repertoires of T cell receptors in liver allografts reportedly differed from peripheral blood repertoires.

As to this clonotype: The antigen is unknown. A read error likely explains this, since a far larger clone differs by one base.

Germline CDR1 reads MNHEY; CDR2 reads SVGAGI. The germline V and J ends were trimmed by 5 bases and 0 bases, with 8 bases remaining between them. The CDR3 is 15 residues long. In TCRdb, the reads were re-called with MiXCR into one record per CDR3 protein. The sample shows about 3,800 distinct CDR3 sequences, 14% to 15% of them seen only once. The chain joins TRBV6-5 to TRBJ2-6; D gene unclear. This receptor was obtained from a human patient who had a liver transplant. Some T cells could come from the graft donor. DNA of the CDR3: TGTGCCAGCAGTGGGCATATCTCTGGGGCCAACGTCCTGACTTTC. Its protein product is CASSGHISGANVLTF.